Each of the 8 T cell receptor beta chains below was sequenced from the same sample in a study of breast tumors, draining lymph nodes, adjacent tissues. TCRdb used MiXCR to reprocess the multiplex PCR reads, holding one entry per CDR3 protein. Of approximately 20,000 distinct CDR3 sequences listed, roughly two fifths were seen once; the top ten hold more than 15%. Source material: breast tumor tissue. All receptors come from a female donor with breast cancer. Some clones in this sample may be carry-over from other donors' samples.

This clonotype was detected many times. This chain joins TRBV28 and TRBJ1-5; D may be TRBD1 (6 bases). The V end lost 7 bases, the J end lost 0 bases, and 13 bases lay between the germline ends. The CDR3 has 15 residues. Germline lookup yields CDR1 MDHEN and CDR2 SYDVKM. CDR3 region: CASKDSLYSNQPQHF. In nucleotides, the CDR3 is TGTGCCAGCAAGGACAGCCTCTATAGCAATCAGCCCCAGCATTTT.

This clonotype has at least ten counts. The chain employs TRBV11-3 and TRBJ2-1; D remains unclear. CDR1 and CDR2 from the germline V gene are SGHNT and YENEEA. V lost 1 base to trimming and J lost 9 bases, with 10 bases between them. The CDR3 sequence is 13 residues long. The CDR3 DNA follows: TGTGCCAGCAGCTTAGTCGTAGGACGTGAGCAGTTCTTC. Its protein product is CASSLVVGREQFF.

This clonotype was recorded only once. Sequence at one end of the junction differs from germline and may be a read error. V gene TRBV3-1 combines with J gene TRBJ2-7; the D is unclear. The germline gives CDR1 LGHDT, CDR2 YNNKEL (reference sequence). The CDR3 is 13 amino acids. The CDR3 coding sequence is TGCGCCAGCAGCCAAGTCGCATCCTACGAGCAGTACTTC. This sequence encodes CASSQVASYEQYF.

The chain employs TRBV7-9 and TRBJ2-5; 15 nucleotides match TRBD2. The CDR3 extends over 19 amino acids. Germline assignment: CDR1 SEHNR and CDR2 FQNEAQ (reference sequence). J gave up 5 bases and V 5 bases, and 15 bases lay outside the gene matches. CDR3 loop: CASSPQGRGTSGRFETQYF. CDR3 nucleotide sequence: TGTGCCAGCAGCCCTCAAGGTCGGGGGACTAGCGGGAGGTTTGAGACCCAGTACTTC.

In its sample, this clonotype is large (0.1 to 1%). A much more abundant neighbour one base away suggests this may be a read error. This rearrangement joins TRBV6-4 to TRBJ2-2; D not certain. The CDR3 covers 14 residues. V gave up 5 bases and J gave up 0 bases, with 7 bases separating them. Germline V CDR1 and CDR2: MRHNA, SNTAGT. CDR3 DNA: TGTGCCAGCAGTCAACAGTCGAACACCGGGGAGCTGTTTTTT. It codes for CASSQQSNTGELFF.

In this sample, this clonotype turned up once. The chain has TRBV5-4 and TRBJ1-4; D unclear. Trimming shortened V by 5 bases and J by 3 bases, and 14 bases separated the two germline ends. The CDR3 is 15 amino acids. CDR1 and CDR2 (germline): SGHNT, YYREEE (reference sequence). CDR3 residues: CASSSTSGSNEKLFF. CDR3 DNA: TGTGCCAGCAGTTCGACTAGCGGGTCTAATGAAAAACTGTTTTTT.

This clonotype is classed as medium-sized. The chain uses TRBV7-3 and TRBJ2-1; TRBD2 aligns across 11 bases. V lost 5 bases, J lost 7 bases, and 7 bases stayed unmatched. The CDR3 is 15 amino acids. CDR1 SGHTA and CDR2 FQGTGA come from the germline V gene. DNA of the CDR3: TGTGCCAGCAGCCCTGGCACTAGCGGGAGTAATGAGCAGTTCTTC. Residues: CASSPGTSGSNEQFF.

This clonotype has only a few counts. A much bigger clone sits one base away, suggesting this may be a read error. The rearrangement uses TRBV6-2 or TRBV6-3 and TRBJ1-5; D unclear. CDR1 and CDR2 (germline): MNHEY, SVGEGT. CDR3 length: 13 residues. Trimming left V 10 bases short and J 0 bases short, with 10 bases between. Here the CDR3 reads CATMLHSNQPQHF. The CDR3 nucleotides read TGTGCCACCATGCTCCATAGCAATCAGCCCCAGCATTTT.